A single sample is the source of the 32 T cell receptor beta chains below, sequenced in a study of T cells after yellow fever vaccination. Using its own MiXCR run on the 5' RACE reads, TCRdb lists one record per CDR3 protein. The table lists 500,000 to 550,000 distinct CDR3 sequences, around a fifth of them singletons. Sample: PBMCs, taken 20 to 25 days after the first yellow fever vaccination. All receptors come from a man younger than 35 who received the YFV17D yellow fever vaccine.

This chain uses TRBV29-1 with TRBJ2-5, with a weak D call TRBD2 (6 bases). The V gene lost 5 bases and the J gene lost 2 bases, with 12 bases spanning the gap. The CDR3 runs 13 residues. Germline V CDR1 and CDR2: SQVTM, ANQGSEA. The CDR3 region has the DNA TGCAGCGTTCCCCGCGGAGGGCAAGAGACCCAGTACTTC. Amino acids: CSVPRGGQETQYF.

The V call is TRBV5-4, the J call TRBJ2-3; D not resolved. V shed 3 bases and J shed 5 bases, with 7 bases lying between them. The CDR3 is made up of 12 amino acids. Germline CDR1 SGHNT, CDR2 YYREEE (reference sequence). The DNA for the CDR3 is TGTGCCAGCAGCTGGCCGGGAGATACGCAGTATTTT. This sequence encodes CASSWPGDTQYF.

The chain links TRBV27 to TRBJ2-7, with D possibly matching TRBD1 (6 bases). V dropped 6 bases and J dropped 7 bases, with 25 bases sitting between them. The CDR3 contains 16 residues. Germline CDR1 and CDR2: MNHEY and SMNVEV (reference sequence). As DNA, the CDR3 is TGTGCCAGCAGAACCGGGACATTCGACTCCATACGGGAGCAGTACTTC. Amino acids: CASRTGTFDSIREQYF.

The chain employs TRBV24-1 and TRBJ2-2, with a possible D match to TRBD2 (5 bases). This CDR3 is 15 amino acids long. Trimming took off 7 bases at V and 3 bases at J, with 14 bases between the two ends. The germline V gene has CDR1 KGHDR and CDR2 SFDVKD. CDR3 sequence reads: CATSERDLDTGELFF. CDR3 in DNA: TGTGCCACCAGCGAGAGGGATTTGGACACCGGGGAGCTGTTTTTT.

This chain connects TRBV28 to TRBJ2-1; 8 positions agree with TRBD2. Per germline, CDR1 MDHEN and CDR2 SYDVKM. The V gene end was trimmed by 1 base and the J gene end by 15 bases; junction bases not matched to a gene: 5. The CDR3 is 12 amino acids. The CDR3, as DNA: TGTGCCAGCAGTTTATCGGGGGGGGATCCGTTCTTC. Protein product: CASSLSGGDPFF.

This clonotype was seen a handful of times. The CDR3 protein is CASSRGGASTDTQYF. CDR3 coding DNA: TGTGCCAGCAGCCGCGGGGGGGCCAGTACAGATACGCAGTATTTT. The chain combines TRBV6-1 with TRBJ2-3; 9 bases line up with TRBD2. This CDR3 region has 15 residues. The J segment lost 3 bases and the V segment lost 6 bases, leaving 7 bases of the junction unmatched. Germline V gives CDR1 MNHNS, CDR2 SASEGT.

The chain employs TRBV15 and TRBJ2-5, with D perhaps TRBD2 (7 bases). CDR1 LNHNV and CDR2 YYDKDF come from the germline V gene (reference sequence). The CDR3 totals 13 residues. Trimming took 8 bases from V and 4 from J, leaving 14 bases between them. Here the CDR3 DNA reads TGTGCCACCGGACCGAGGGGGGGAGAGACCCAGTACTTC. It translates to CATGPRGGETQYF.

There are a few counts of this clonotype. This chain joins TRBV7-9 and TRBJ1-2; D is perhaps TRBD1 (5 bases). Germline V gives CDR1 SEHNR, CDR2 FQNEAQ (reference sequence). This CDR3 comprises 14 residues. V shed 1 base and J shed 2 bases, with 8 bases lying between them. The CDR3 spells CASSLGQQNYGYTF. The CDR3 DNA reads as TGTGCCAGCAGCTTAGGACAGCAGAACTATGGCTACACCTTC.

This clonotype was observed a handful of times. The J gene is TRBJ1-2, the V gene TRBV4-3; TRBD1 might be the D (5 bases). The V gene lost 0 bases and the J gene lost 3 bases, with 14 bases spanning the gap. From germline, CDR1 is LGHNA and CDR2 YSLEER. The length of the CDR3 is 16 residues. Here the CDR3 reads CASSQDSSGGYYGYTF. Here the CDR3 DNA reads TGCGCCAGCAGCCAAGATTCGTCCGGGGGTTACTATGGCTACACCTTC.

In its sample, this clonotype was seen a few times. The rearrangement links TRBV7-3 to TRBJ2-2, with D unresolved. Deletions cut 0 bases from V and 3 bases from J, with 8 bases between. The CDR3 sequence is 15 residues long. Germline V gene lookup returns CDR1 SGHTA and CDR2 FQGTGA. CDR3: CASSLTAKDTGELFF. The CDR3 nucleotides are TGTGCCAGCAGCTTAACCGCTAAAGACACCGGGGAGCTGTTTTTT. Drawing the rest from reference TRBV7-3 and TRBJ2-2, the complete variable domain is GAGVSQTPSNKVTEKGKYVELRCDPISGHTALYWYRQSLGQGPEFLIYFQGTGAADDSGLPNDRFFAVRPEGSVSTLKIQRTERGDSAVYLCASSLTAKDTGELFFGEGSRLTVL.

The chain is built from TRBV12-3 or TRBV12-4 and TRBJ2-1, with unresolved D. V was clipped by 6 bases and J by 8 bases, with 11 bases between them. The CDR3 totals 12 residues. The CDR3 sequence: CASRRELDEQFF. CDR3 in DNA: TGTGCCAGCAGGCGAGAGTTGGATGAGCAGTTCTTC.

This clonotype was recorded at least ten times. The CDR3 DNA reads as TGTGCCAGCAGTTACTCGAGACAGGCCTATGGCTACACCTTC. Its translation: CASSYSRQAYGYTF. V and J are TRBV6-5 and TRBJ1-2, with TRBD1 as a possible D gene (6 bases). CDR3 length equals 14 residues. Trimming stripped 0 bases from V and 4 bases from J, with 9 bases between. Germline V CDR1 and CDR2: MNHEY, SVGAGI.

This chain links TRBV7-2 with TRBJ2-7; the D gene is possibly TRBD2 (7 bases). V was clipped by 3 bases and J by 7 bases, with 19 bases between them. CDR3 size: 15 residues. Germline lookup yields CDR1 SGHTA and CDR2 FQGNSA. The CDR3, as DNA: TGTGCCAGCAGCTTTGGGGGGGGCCGTAGAGGGGAGCAGTACTTC. It yields the protein CASSFGGGRRGEQYF.

J is TRBJ2-3 and V is TRBV5-1; D is possibly TRBD1 or TRBD2 (6 bases each). Germline V lookup: CDR1 SGHRS, CDR2 YFSETQ. V was clipped by 0 bases and J by 2 bases, with 13 bases between them. CDR3 size: 16 residues. CDR3 coding DNA: TGCGCCAGCAGCTTGGCCACAGGGAGGATCACAGATACGCAGTATTTT. Protein product: CASSLATGRITDTQYF.

This clonotype was counted between two and nine times. The CDR3 DNA is TGCGCCAGCTCACCGGGACCCATCACAGATACGCAGTATTTT. This gives the protein CASSPGPITDTQYF. V and J are TRBV5-1 and TRBJ2-3; D might be TRBD1 or TRBD2, each matching 5 bases. Germline CDR1 reads SGHRS; CDR2 reads YFSETQ. The V gene lost 7 bases and the J gene lost 2 bases, with 14 bases spanning the gap. CDR3 size: 14 residues.

This clonotype was picked up a small number of times. The chain employs TRBV7-2 and TRBJ1-2; 7 nucleotides agree with TRBD1. The CDR3 spans 13 residues. Germline V gene sequence: CDR1 SGHTA, CDR2 FQGNSA. V was clipped by 1 base and J by 9 bases; unmatched bases: 5. CDR3 sequence: CASSLDTGARYTF. Here the CDR3 DNA reads TGTGCCAGCAGCTTAGATACAGGGGCGCGCTACACCTTC.

The gene calls are TRBV12-3 or TRBV12-4 and TRBJ2-2; TRBD2 matches at 7 bases. This CDR3 has 16 amino acids. J lost 5 bases, V lost 6 bases, and 12 bases had no gene match. The CDR3 nucleotides are TGTGCCAGCAGGGGCCACGGCGGGGGTGGGACCGGGGAGCTGTTTTTT. As protein: CASRGHGGGGTGELFF.

The chain joins TRBV12-3 or TRBV12-4 to TRBJ1-1, with 8 bases fitting TRBD1. With V trimmed by 7 bases and J by 3 bases, 10 bases remained unmatched. The CDR3 loop spans 15 amino acids. The CDR3 is CASTSPGTGDTEAFF. The CDR3, as DNA: TGTGCCAGCACCTCCCCCGGGACAGGTGACACTGAAGCTTTCTTT.

This clonotype has a handful of counts. This chain uses TRBV3-1 with TRBJ2-1, with 9 bases aligning to TRBD2. CDR1 is LGHDT, CDR2 YNNKEL, per germline (reference sequence). The CDR3 spans 15 residues. Trimming cost V 1 base and J 5 bases; bases outside gene matches: 3. The CDR3 spells CASSQGAGGNNEQFF. CDR3 sequence (DNA): TGTGCCAGCAGCCAAGGGGCGGGGGGGAACAATGAGCAGTTCTTC.

The genes are TRBV4-1 and TRBJ2-3; TRBD2 is a possible D gene (5 bases). Deletions cut 3 bases from V and 4 bases from J, with 8 bases between. Germline-derived CDR1 and CDR2 are MGHRA and YSYEKL. The length of the CDR3 is 13 residues. CDR3 nucleotide sequence: TGCGCCAGCAGCCAGAGGGAATCAGATACGCAGTATTTT. This encodes CASSQRESDTQYF.

This clonotype has at least ten counts. The genes are TRBV12-3 or TRBV12-4 and TRBJ2-1; perhaps TRBD2 as D (5 bases). The V and J ends lost 7 bases and 8 bases respectively, with 12 bases between them. The CDR3 consists of 12 residues. The CDR3 reads CASNRGSDEQFF. For the CDR3, the DNA is TGTGCCAGCAACCGTGGGAGCGATGAGCAGTTCTTC.

The CDR3 region has the DNA TGCGCCAGCAGGACGAGGGAGGGAGAGAAGTACAATGAGCAGTTCTTC. Amino acid sequence: CASRTREGEKYNEQFF. This sequence joins TRBV10-2 and TRBJ2-1, with 7 positions matching TRBD2. This CDR3 is 16 amino acids long. CDR1 is WSHSY and CDR2 is SAAADI in the germline V gene. Losses at the gene ends were 6 bases for V and 4 bases for J; bases not matched to a gene: 12.

This clonotype was observed a few times. The chain is built from TRBV7-7 and TRBJ2-1; no firm D call. Germline loops: CDR1 SSHAT, CDR2 FNYEAQ (reference sequence). V was shortened by 6 bases and J by 0 bases, with 12 bases between the two germline ends. The CDR3 length is 15 residues. CDR3 in amino acids: CASRKDTASYNEQFF. The CDR3 DNA sequence: TGTGCCAGCAGAAAAGACACCGCCTCCTACAATGAGCAGTTCTTC.

The V and J genes are TRBV20-1 and TRBJ2-2, with 10 bases that match TRBD2. Unmatched junction bases numbered 7, after V lost 5 bases and J lost 1 base. Looked up from germline, CDR1 is DFQATT and CDR2 is SNEGSKA (reference sequence). This CDR3 is built from 16 residues. The CDR3 bases are TGCAGTGCTCCCCTTAGCGGGGGGCAGAACACCGGGGAGCTGTTTTTT. This translates into CSAPLSGGQNTGELFF.

The chain has TRBV6-2 or TRBV6-3 and TRBJ2-3, with TRBD2 identical over 9 bases. This CDR3 spans 22 amino acids. V gave up 7 bases and J gave up 2 bases; unmatched junction bases: 28. Germline V CDR1 and CDR2: MNHEY, SVGEGT. CDR3 residues: CASTHSTARGAKRGATTDTQYF. The CDR3 nucleotides read TGTGCCAGCACCCACTCGACCGCCCGGGGGGCGAAGCGGGGGGCAACCACAGATACGCAGTATTTT.

The chain combines TRBV7-3 with TRBJ2-1; D not certain. V lost 5 bases and J 8 bases, leaving 19 bases between the germline ends. Germline lookup yields CDR1 SGHTA and CDR2 FQGTGA. The CDR3 has 15 amino acids. The CDR3 DNA sequence: TGTGCCAGCAGCATTACGGTTGGGGTAACCCATGAGCAGTTCTTC. Translating gives CASSITVGVTHEQFF.

This chain connects TRBV24-1 to TRBJ1-5; D is ambiguous. V lost 5 bases and J 6 bases, leaving 10 bases between the germline ends. The CDR3 has 13 residues. Germline lookup yields CDR1 KGHDR and CDR2 SFDVKD. CDR3 residues: CATSGWGGQPQHF. CDR3 bases: TGTGCCACCAGTGGCTGGGGTGGTCAGCCCCAGCATTTT.

The J gene is TRBJ2-3, the V gene TRBV20-1, with 14 positions matching TRBD2. With V trimmed by 5 bases and J by 9 bases, 10 bases remained unmatched. In germline, CDR1 is DFQATT, CDR2 SNEGSKA (reference sequence). CDR3 length: 15 amino acids. The CDR3 nucleotides are TGCAGTGCTTCCAGACTAGCGGGGGGGGGAAGAACGCAGTATTTT. Its translation is CSASRLAGGGRTQYF.

The CDR3 loop is CSVDRAVGGPLQETQYF. CDR3 in DNA: TGCAGCGTTGACCGGGCGGTGGGAGGCCCCCTTCAAGAGACCCAGTACTTC. The chain couples TRBV29-1 to TRBJ2-5, with a possible D match to TRBD2 (6 bases). The length of the CDR3 is 17 residues. V lost 3 bases and J lost 2, with 22 bases in between. Per the germline V gene, CDR1 is SQVTM and CDR2 is ANQGSEA.

This clonotype occurred a few times. Here the CDR3 reads CASSLGTAATNEKLFF. As DNA, the CDR3 is TGTGCCAGCTCACTCGGGACAGCTGCAACTAATGAAAAACTGTTTTTT. The chain is built from TRBV18 and TRBJ1-4; 7 positions match TRBD1. The CDR3 totals 16 residues. The junction had 5 bases not matched to a gene; V was cut back by 4 bases and J by 0 bases. CDR1 KGHSH and CDR2 LQKENI come from the germline V gene.

This clonotype occurred many times. The chain combines TRBV7-2 with TRBJ1-5, with unresolved D. V lost 2 bases and J lost 7, with 12 bases in between. The CDR3 consists of 14 residues. Germline-derived CDR1 and CDR2 are SGHTA and FQGNSA. CDR3 protein: CASSLRVQEQPQHF. CDR3 DNA sequence: TGTGCCAGCAGCTTAAGGGTTCAGGAACAGCCCCAGCATTTT.

V gene TRBV6-1 combines with J gene TRBJ2-1, with 9 bases that match TRBD2. Germline lookup yields CDR1 MNHNS and CDR2 SASEGT. With V trimmed by 7 bases and J by 7 bases, 8 bases remained unmatched. CDR3 size: 14 residues. The CDR3 DNA reads as TGTGCCAGCATAGGCGGGGGGGCCAAAAATGAGCAGTTCTTC. Residues: CASIGGGAKNEQFF.